This T cell receptor beta chain was obtained from a study of graft-versus-host responses after intestinal transplantation. Background on the study: Tacrolimus and steroids were given for two to three years to all recipients after anti-thymocyte globulin induction. Study results and limitations: Maximum circulating GvH clone levels tracked with early post-transplant HvG decreases.

A word on this clone: The antigen remains unidentified.

Repertoires were generated with immunoSEQ multiplex PCR, while TCRdb's copy carries only in-frame clones and drops some. The sample carries around 30,000 clones, just under 95% recorded once. The V and J ends lost 6 bases and 7 bases respectively, with 10 bases between them. In germline, CDR1 is MNHNS, CDR2 SASEGT. The CDR3 totals 11 residues. The TCR sequence derives from a human patient who received an intestinal transplant, so some T cells may come from the graft donor. The V and J genes are TRBV6-1 and TRBJ2-7, with D hard to call. This specimen consisted of PBMCs, obtained approximately ten weeks after intestinal transplant. The CDR3 bases are TGTGCCAGCAGCTTTTATGGGGAGCAGTACTTC. Amino acids: CASSFYGEQYF.